The text below deals with one T cell receptor (beta chain). V gave up 4 bases and J gave up 6 bases, with 10 bases separating them. The CDR3 runs to 13 residues. The germline gives CDR1 MDHEN, CDR2 SYDVKM. This specimen belongs to a study of blood T cell repertoires in COVID-19. On the study more broadly: Samples representing acute and convalescent COVID-19 were sourced from the United States, Italy and Spain. From T cells, B-cell-depleted T cells, or PBMCs came the material, which was cDNA or gDNA.

In the authors' methods: Amplification of reference gene primers provided the estimated nucleated cell counts. Sequencing was performed with immunoSEQ multiplex PCR; in TCRdb, only in-frame clones are kept and a portion is missing. V, J and clone size derive from that table, while D and trimming were established from the DNA sequence. The sample includes about 94,000 clones, 80% of them seen just once. V usage is TRBV28 and J usage is TRBJ1-5; no clear D gene. Sequences were obtained from peripheral blood. The TCR originated in a human donor in a cohort sampled during active COVID-19. CDR3 nucleotide sequence: TGTGCCAGCAGTTCCCGGGGTACTCAGCCCCAGCATTTT. Protein: CASSSRGTQPQHF.